Shown below are 12 T cell receptor beta chains from a single sample sequenced in a study of blood T cell repertoires in COVID-19 (dated by TCRdb to 2018 to 2021). Library creation used the immunoSEQ multiplex PCR assay. The immuneACCESS repertoire file appears here via TCRdb, limited to in-frame rearrangements. These files lack a portion of the clones; in checked studies, under half of the deficit traces to unresolved V genes, and the cause of the others is not known. Recorded for this sample are roughly 360,000 clones; approximately 87% of them occurred a single time. The ten largest clones take up about 0.89% of the sample. Sequencing was carried out using PBMCs or T cells enriched from blood (not recorded which). The receptor source for this set is a woman aged 25 to 39 with acute COVID-19.

The chain is built from TRBV7-3 and TRBJ1-5; 7 nucleotides line up with TRBD1. Germline V CDR1 and CDR2: SGHTA, FQGTGA. Trimming took 5 bases from V and 0 from J; bases not matched to a gene: 7. The CDR3 length is 16 residues. CDR3: CASSKDRAHSNQPQHF. CDR3 nucleotide sequence: TGTGCCAGCAGCAAAGACAGGGCCCATAGCAATCAGCCCCAGCATTTT.

The genes are TRBV12-5 and TRBJ2-7; 11 bases agree with TRBD2. CDR3 size: 15 residues. Per the germline V gene, CDR1 is LGHNT and CDR2 is FRNRAP. V lost 6 bases to trimming and J lost 4 bases; unmatched junction nucleotides: 8. CDR3 amino acids: CASGYGTSGRYEQYF. The CDR3 coding sequence is TGTGCTAGTGGATACGGGACTAGCGGACGGTACGAGCAGTACTTC.

This clone showed up just once. CDR3 DNA sequence: TGCGCCAGCAGCCGAGAGGGAGGGCCTGGAAACACCATATATTTT. It specifies CASSREGGPGNTIYF. The rearrangement uses TRBV4-1 and TRBJ1-3, with D hard to call. Germline V gene sequence: CDR1 MGHRA, CDR2 YSYEKL. V was shortened by 4 bases and J by 2 bases, with 12 bases between the two germline ends. This CDR3 comprises 15 residues.

This chain links TRBV5-4 with TRBJ2-7; 11 positions agree with TRBD2. The CDR3 runs 16 residues. In germline, CDR1 is SGHNT, CDR2 YYREEE (reference sequence). Losses at the gene ends were 0 bases for V and 4 bases for J; bases not matched to a gene: 6. The DNA for the CDR3 is TGTGCCAGCAGCTTGGATCTAGCGGGGGGAATTTACGAGCAGTACTTC. Protein product: CASSLDLAGGIYEQYF.

V is TRBV30 and J is TRBJ1-1; 8 bases map to TRBD1. Germline assignment: CDR1 GTSNPN and CDR2 SVGIG (reference sequence). The CDR3 loop spans 11 amino acids. J was trimmed by 7 bases and V by 5 bases; bases with no gene match: 3. The CDR3 protein is CAWDRGIEAFF. The CDR3 nucleotides are TGTGCCTGGGACAGGGGAATTGAAGCTTTCTTT.

This chain connects TRBV6-5 to TRBJ2-1; perhaps TRBD2 as D (7 bases). Germline V gene sequence: CDR1 MNHEY, CDR2 SVGAGI. The V end lost 8 bases, the J end lost 5 bases, and 16 bases lay between the germline ends. The CDR3 is 14 residues long. This CDR3 is CASRLRGPNNEQFF. DNA for the CDR3: TGTGCCAGCCGCCTGCGGGGGCCAAACAATGAGCAGTTCTTC.

The J gene is TRBJ2-5, the V gene TRBV5-1, with TRBD2 matching over 8 bases. The CDR3 consists of 17 residues. The trim removed 0 bases at V and 2 bases at J, leaving 9 bases unmatched. Germline CDR1 SGHRS, CDR2 YFSETQ. DNA for the CDR3: TGCGCCAGCAGCTTGGTACTCCAGCGGGGGCCGCAAGAGACCCAGTACTTC. Protein sequence: CASSLVLQRGPQETQYF.

This clone was picked up one time. V is TRBV9 and J is TRBJ2-2; possible D gene TRBD2, 6 bases. Germline values: CDR1 SGDLS, CDR2 YYNGEE. CDR3 size: 16 residues. V was trimmed by 3 bases and J by 0 bases, leaving 12 bases between them. The DNA for the CDR3 is TGTGCCAGCAGCGCCCGGAGGGGTACGAACACCGGGGAGCTGTTTTTT. This translates into CASSARRGTNTGELFF.

The V gene is TRBV28, the J gene TRBJ2-4; 9 bases are shared with TRBD1. In germline, CDR1 is MDHEN, CDR2 SYDVKM. The V gene end was trimmed by 6 bases and the J gene end by 1 base; junction bases not matched to a gene: 4. There are 15 residues in the CDR3. CDR3 in amino acids: CASRGTGFAKNIQYF. The CDR3 DNA reads as TGTGCCAGCAGAGGGACAGGGTTCGCCAAAAACATTCAGTACTTC.

The chain links TRBV9 to TRBJ1-1; D gene unclear. The CDR3 totals 15 residues. Trimming cost V 1 base and J 4 bases, with 14 bases left between them. CDR1 is SGDLS and CDR2 is YYNGEE in the germline V gene. CDR3 sequence reads: CASSVLGSLGTEAFF. CDR3 DNA: TGTGCCAGCAGCGTATTGGGCAGTTTGGGCACTGAAGCTTTCTTT.

Note on this clone: One junction end does not reproduce the germline sequence, and a read error may be involved. The chain carries TRBV24-1 and TRBJ1-2, with 11 bases lining up with TRBD1. The CDR3 is 15 amino acids. CDR1 is KGHDR, CDR2 SFDVKD, per germline. CDR3 sequence reads: CATSDWGQGDYGYTF. CDR3 in DNA: TGTGCCACCAGTGATTGGGGACAGGGGGACTACGGCTACACCTTC.

This chain uses TRBV20-1 with TRBJ1-2; D gene uncertain. The V end lost 6 bases, the J end lost 3 bases, and 8 bases lay between the germline ends. CDR1 is DFQATT and CDR2 is SNEGSKA in the germline V gene (reference sequence). This CDR3 comprises 11 residues. The DNA of the CDR3 is TGCAGTGCCTTTGCGGACTATGGCTACACCTTC. This encodes CSAFADYGYTF.